This TCR beta chain was documented in a study of shared clonotypes between healthy human individuals. Study as a whole: Each donor's CD4 naive and CD4 memory cells filled three plates apiece, CD8 naive two, and CD8 memory one.

The CDR3 totals 11 residues. V lost 5 bases and J lost 6, with 8 bases in between. Looked up from germline, CDR1 is GTSNPN and CDR2 is SVGIG (reference sequence). Assay runs were performed at deep level. TCRdb's copy holds only in-frame clones and misses some; the assay was immunoSEQ multiplex PCR. The repertoire includes roughly 1,100,000 clones, about 80% of them detected once, and less than 1.5% sits in the top ten. This TCR was recovered from a man aged 18 to 30 in good health. The sample taken for sequencing was memory CD4+ T cells sorted from blood. Subset given: CD45RA-negative fraction. This chain joins TRBV30 and TRBJ2-4; D is tentatively TRBD1 or TRBD2 (5 bases each). The CDR3 region has the DNA TGTGCCTGGGAGAGGGGAAACATTCAGTACTTC. This sequence encodes CAWERGNIQYF.